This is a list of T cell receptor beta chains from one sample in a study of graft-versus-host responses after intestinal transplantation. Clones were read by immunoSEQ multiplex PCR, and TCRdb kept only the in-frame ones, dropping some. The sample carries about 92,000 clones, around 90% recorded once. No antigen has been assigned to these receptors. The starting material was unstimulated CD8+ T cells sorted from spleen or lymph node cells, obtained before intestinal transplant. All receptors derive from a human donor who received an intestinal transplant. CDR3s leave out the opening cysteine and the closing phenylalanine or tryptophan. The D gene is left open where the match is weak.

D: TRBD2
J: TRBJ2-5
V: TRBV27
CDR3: ASGTSGGAQETQY

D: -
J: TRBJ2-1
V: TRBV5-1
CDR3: ASSLVEGSWDEQF

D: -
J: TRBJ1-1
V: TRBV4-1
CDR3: ASSQDFAGTEAF

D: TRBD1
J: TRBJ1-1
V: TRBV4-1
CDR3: ASSQEYLTGTANTEAF

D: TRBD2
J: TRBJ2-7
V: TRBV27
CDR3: ASRPGLAAYEQY

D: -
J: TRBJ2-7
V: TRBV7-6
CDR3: ASTPGTPYEQY

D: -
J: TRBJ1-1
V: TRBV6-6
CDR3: ASSRGSTEAF

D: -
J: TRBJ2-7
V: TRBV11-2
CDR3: ASSGPGPSLSSYEQY

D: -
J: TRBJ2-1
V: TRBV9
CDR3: ASSGRPRDRNEQF

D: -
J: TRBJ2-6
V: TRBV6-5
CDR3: ASSSDSGANVLT

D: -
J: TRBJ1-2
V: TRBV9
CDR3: ASSSQDAYGYT

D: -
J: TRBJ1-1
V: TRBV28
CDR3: ASSFRVLENTEAF

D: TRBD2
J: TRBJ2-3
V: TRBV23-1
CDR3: ARTSGKGTDTQY

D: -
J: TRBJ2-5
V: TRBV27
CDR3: ASRPGRPRETQY

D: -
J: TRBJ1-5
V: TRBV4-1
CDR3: ASSQYGNQPQH

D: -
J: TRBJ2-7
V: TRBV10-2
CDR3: ASSAGPYEQY

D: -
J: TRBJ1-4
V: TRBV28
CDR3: ASSFRGGGEREKLF

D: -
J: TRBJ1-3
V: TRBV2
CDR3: ASTLLRISGNTIY

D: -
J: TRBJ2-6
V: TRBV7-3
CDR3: ASSLTGGVSDGVHSGANVLT

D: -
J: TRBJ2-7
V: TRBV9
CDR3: ASGREYSYEQY

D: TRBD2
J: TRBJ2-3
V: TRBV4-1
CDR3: ASSQFDGGATTDTQY

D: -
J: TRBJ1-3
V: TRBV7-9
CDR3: ASRDGTIGNTIY

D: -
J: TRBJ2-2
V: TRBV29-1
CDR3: SVEDPQAFPGELF

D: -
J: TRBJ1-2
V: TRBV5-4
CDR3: ASRRTGFRGYT

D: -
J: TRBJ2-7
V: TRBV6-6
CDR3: ASSYSVLDEQY

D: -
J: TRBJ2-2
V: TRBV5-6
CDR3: ASSLGTITGELF

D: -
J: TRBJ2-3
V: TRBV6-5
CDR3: ASSYSGGTDTQY

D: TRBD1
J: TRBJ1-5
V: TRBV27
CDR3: ASSLGGQSNQPQH

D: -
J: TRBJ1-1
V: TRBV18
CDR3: ASSYRVKTVYTEAF

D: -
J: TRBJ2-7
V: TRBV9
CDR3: ASSVGAGSYEQY

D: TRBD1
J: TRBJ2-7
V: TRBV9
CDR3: ASSVGQGAYEQY

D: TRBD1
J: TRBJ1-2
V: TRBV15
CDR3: ATSTDRAYYGYT

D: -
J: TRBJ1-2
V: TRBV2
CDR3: ASSEPNYGYT

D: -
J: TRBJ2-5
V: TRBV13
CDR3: ASSQWGWETQY

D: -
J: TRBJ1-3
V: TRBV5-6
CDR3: ASSFWEELGNTIY

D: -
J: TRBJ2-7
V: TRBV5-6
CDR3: ASSLGESWEQY

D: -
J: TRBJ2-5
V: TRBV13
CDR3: ASSERSETQY

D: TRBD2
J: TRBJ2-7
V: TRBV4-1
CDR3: ASSTRLAGYEQY

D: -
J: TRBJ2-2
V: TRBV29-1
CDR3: SVGTGLGGELF

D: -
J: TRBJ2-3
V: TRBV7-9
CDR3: ASSPRDFTDTQY

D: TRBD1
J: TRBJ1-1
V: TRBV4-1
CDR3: ASSQEPRTGTLNTEAF

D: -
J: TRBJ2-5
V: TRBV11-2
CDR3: ASSAHPTDSQETQY

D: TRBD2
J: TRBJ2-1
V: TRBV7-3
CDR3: ASSPTGGGLEQF

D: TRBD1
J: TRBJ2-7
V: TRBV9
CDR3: ASSESTGSSYEQY

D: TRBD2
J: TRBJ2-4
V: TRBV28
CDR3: ASIPGTSAKNIQY

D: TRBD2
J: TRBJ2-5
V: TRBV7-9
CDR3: ASSLPPSGGEQETQY

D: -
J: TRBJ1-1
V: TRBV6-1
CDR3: ASSTAGTTEAF

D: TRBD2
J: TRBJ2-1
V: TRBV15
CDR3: ATSKRLAGENEQF